These 5 T cell receptor beta chains originate from one sample sequenced in a study of blood T cell repertoires in COVID-19 (TCRdb year 2020). The library was obtained by the immunoSEQ multiplex PCR assay. TCRdb retrieved this table from immuneACCESS and kept in-frame rearrangements only. Not all clones are present; in checked studies, unresolved V genes account for under half, and no reason is known for the remainder. The sample data list approximately 140,000 clones, and more than 80% of these were observed just once. The biggest ten clones account for roughly 13% of the sample. The source material was peripheral blood. The source of these receptors is a man in his late teens or twenties with COVID-19, enrolled during active disease.

This chain connects TRBV29-1 to TRBJ2-1; 9 bases align to TRBD1. This CDR3 spans 15 amino acids. The germline V gene encodes CDR1 SQVTM and CDR2 ANQGSEA. CDR3 bases: TGCTCTTATCGGGGACAGGGATCCTCAGGGGATGAGCAGTTCTTC. Translated, it gives CSYRGQGSSGDEQFF.

The J gene is TRBJ2-5, the V gene TRBV11-2, with TRBD1 matching 8 bases. The trim removed 6 bases at V and 2 bases at J, leaving 8 bases unmatched. This CDR3 spans 15 amino acids. In germline, CDR1 is SGHAT, CDR2 FQNNGV. This CDR3 reads CASRFRDRRQETQYF. The DNA for the CDR3 is TGTGCCAGCAGGTTCCGGGACAGGAGGCAAGAGACCCAGTACTTC.

V gene TRBV10-3 combines with J gene TRBJ2-3; TRBD2 matches 10 bases. Trimming cost V 4 bases and J 6 bases; bases outside gene matches: 4. Germline V gene lookup returns CDR1 ENHRY and CDR2 SYGVKD. The CDR3 spans 14 residues. The CDR3 region has the DNA TGTGCCATCAGTGGGACTAGCGGCCGGGATACGCAGTATTTT. Its protein is CAISGTSGRDTQYF.

This clone occurred once. The rearrangement joins TRBV4-3 to TRBJ2-1, with D tentatively TRBD2 (6 bases). With 1 base removed from V and 10 bases from J, the gap between germline ends came to 14 bases. This CDR3 has 14 amino acids. CDR1 and CDR2 from the germline V gene are LGHNA and YSLEER. CDR3 DNA: TGCGCCAGCAGCCAAGGGGGACTTCTGGGCGAGCAGTTCTTC. Its protein product is CASSQGGLLGEQFF.

V and J are TRBV30 and TRBJ1-1; D is unclear. Trimming removed 6 bases from V and 0 bases from J, with 14 bases in between. The germline gives CDR1 GTSNPN, CDR2 SVGIG (reference sequence). CDR3 size: 14 residues. The CDR3 DNA sequence: TGTGCCTGTCGAGGAGCCTTAATGAACACTGAAGCTTTCTTT. Amino acid sequence: CACRGALMNTEAFF.